A selection of T cell receptor beta chains follows, all from one sample in a study of cytomegalovirus exposure and HLA in healthy donors. Measured with immunoSEQ multiplex PCR; TCRdb has only the in-frame clones, and not every one. The sample records some 180,000 clones, 65% to 90% being singletons. The sample was PBMCs. The receptors shown here come from a male donor in good health and CMV-seronegative. Both conserved end residues are part of each CDR3. Each record gives: J gene, D gene, clone size, V gene, CDR3 DNA, CDR3 protein. A D gene is named only where the DNA matches it firmly. The listing skips clone size in some rows; elsewhere it reads once, few, many or a size class.

j_gene: TRBJ2-3
d_gene: TRBD1
abundance: NA
v_gene: TRBV29-1
CDR3nt: TGCAGCGCTTCGACAGGGGTTGTCCATACGCAGTATTTT
CDR3aa: CSASTGVVHTQYF

j_gene: TRBJ1-1
d_gene: TRBD1
abundance: NA
v_gene: TRBV30
CDR3nt: TGTGCCTACAATGAGGGACAGCCGAACACTGAAGCTTTCTTT
CDR3aa: CAYNEGQPNTEAFF

j_gene: TRBJ2-7
d_gene: TRBD1
abundance: NA
v_gene: TRBV29-1
CDR3nt: TGCAGCGTTGCCGGACAGGGAACGTCCGAGCAGTACTTC
CDR3aa: CSVAGQGTSEQYF

j_gene: TRBJ1-5
d_gene: TRBD1
abundance: NA
v_gene: TRBV30
CDR3nt: TGTGCCTGGAGTGTACAGGGGCAGCTCTACAATCAGCCCCAGCATTTT
CDR3aa: CAWSVQGQLYNQPQHF

j_gene: TRBJ2-7
d_gene: TRBD1
abundance: NA
v_gene: TRBV6-5
CDR3nt: TGTGCCAGCAGTCAGACCGGGACAGGGCACTACGAGCAGTACTTC
CDR3aa: CASSQTGTGHYEQYF

j_gene: TRBJ2-6
d_gene: NA
abundance: NA
v_gene: TRBV6-5
CDR3nt: TGTGCCAGCAGCCCCGGCGGGTCTGGGGCCAACGTCCTGACTTTC
CDR3aa: CASSPGGSGANVLTF

j_gene: TRBJ2-3
d_gene: NA
abundance: NA
v_gene: TRBV2
CDR3nt: TGTGCCAGCAGTGGATTGGGGGGTCCCCAATTTGGGCAGTATTTT
CDR3aa: CASSGLGGPQFGQYF

j_gene: TRBJ1-2
d_gene: TRBD1
abundance: NA
v_gene: TRBV7-8
CDR3nt: TGTGCCAGCAGCTTAGGGGGGACAGGTTTGGGCTATGGCTACACCTTC
CDR3aa: CASSLGGTGLGYGYTF

j_gene: TRBJ2-3
d_gene: NA
abundance: NA
v_gene: TRBV9
CDR3nt: TGTGCCAGCAGCACTCTTAGCACAGATACGCAGTATTTT
CDR3aa: CASSTLSTDTQYF

j_gene: TRBJ1-6
d_gene: NA
abundance: NA
v_gene: TRBV2
CDR3nt: TGTGCCAGCAGTGTCGAGAATAATTCACCCCTCCACTTT
CDR3aa: CASSVENNSPLHF

j_gene: TRBJ2-5
d_gene: TRBD1
abundance: once
v_gene: TRBV6-1
CDR3nt: TGTGCCAGCAGAGAGACAGGGACGGTTCAAGAGACCCAGTACTTC
CDR3aa: CASRETGTVQETQYF

j_gene: TRBJ2-2
d_gene: TRBD1
abundance: NA
v_gene: TRBV4-3
CDR3nt: TGCGCCAGCAGCCAGGAAGGACAGGGAGTGAACACCGGGGAGCTGTTTTTT
CDR3aa: CASSQEGQGVNTGELFF

j_gene: TRBJ1-4
d_gene: NA
abundance: NA
v_gene: TRBV4-3
CDR3nt: TGCGCCAGCAGCCAAGACTTCGAGGCCTTTAGGGGTGGCGAAAAACTGTTTTTT
CDR3aa: CASSQDFEAFRGGEKLFF

j_gene: TRBJ1-4
d_gene: NA
abundance: once
v_gene: TRBV5-1
CDR3nt: TGCGCCAGCAGCGCCACAGGGAATGAAAAACTGTTTTTT
CDR3aa: CASSATGNEKLFF

j_gene: TRBJ1-5
d_gene: NA
abundance: NA
v_gene: TRBV2
CDR3nt: TGTGCCAGCAGGCCACAGGGCGGGCAGCCCCAGCATTTT
CDR3aa: CASRPQGGQPQHF

j_gene: TRBJ1-3
d_gene: NA
abundance: NA
v_gene: TRBV7-7
CDR3nt: TGTGCTAGCAGCTCCACAGGGAACCCTGGAAACACCATATATTTT
CDR3aa: CASSSTGNPGNTIYF

j_gene: TRBJ2-7
d_gene: TRBD2
abundance: NA
v_gene: TRBV30
CDR3nt: TGTGCCTGGACCCCCCCGGGGGGATGGTCCTACGAGCAGTACTTC
CDR3aa: CAWTPPGGWSYEQYF

j_gene: TRBJ1-2
d_gene: TRBD1
abundance: few
v_gene: TRBV30
CDR3nt: TGTGCCTGGAGTGGGAACAGGGGGCGCTACTATGGCTACACCTTC
CDR3aa: CAWSGNRGRYYGYTF

j_gene: TRBJ1-5
d_gene: TRBD1
abundance: NA
v_gene: TRBV18
CDR3nt: TGTGCCAGCTCCGTGGGACAGGGAGTGTTGGGGCAGCCCCAGCATTTT
CDR3aa: CASSVGQGVLGQPQHF

j_gene: TRBJ1-5
d_gene: NA
abundance: NA
v_gene: TRBV21-1
CDR3nt: TGTGCCAGCAGCAAAGGTCTTCAGAACCCGGGGGTTGGCTACTATAGCAATCAGCCCCAGCATTTT
CDR3aa: CASSKGLQNPGVGYYSNQPQHF

j_gene: TRBJ2-1
d_gene: NA
abundance: NA
v_gene: TRBV4-1
CDR3nt: TGCGCCAGCAGCCAAGAAGGGGTTGCCTACAATGAGCAGTTCTTC
CDR3aa: CASSQEGVAYNEQFF

j_gene: TRBJ2-3
d_gene: NA
abundance: NA
v_gene: TRBV4-3
CDR3nt: TGCGCCAGCAGCCAAGCTCAGTACACAGATACGCAGTATTTT
CDR3aa: CASSQAQYTDTQYF

j_gene: TRBJ1-6
d_gene: TRBD1
abundance: once
v_gene: TRBV5-4
CDR3nt: TGTGCCAGCAGCTCCCCCGCCGGACAGGGCTATAATTCACCCCTCCACTTT
CDR3aa: CASSSPAGQGYNSPLHF

j_gene: TRBJ2-7
d_gene: TRBD1
abundance: few
v_gene: TRBV10-3
CDR3nt: TGTGCCATCAGTGAGTCGCTAACAGGGGAGAGCTCCTACGAGCAGTACTTC
CDR3aa: CAISESLTGESSYEQYF

j_gene: TRBJ2-7
d_gene: NA
abundance: NA
v_gene: TRBV27
CDR3nt: TGTGCCAGCAGTCCCAGGGTAGGTCCCTACGAGCAGTACTTC
CDR3aa: CASSPRVGPYEQYF

j_gene: TRBJ1-1
d_gene: TRBD1
abundance: NA
v_gene: TRBV18
CDR3nt: TGTGCCAGCTCACCATCGACAGGGGAAAACACTGAAGCTTTCTTT
CDR3aa: CASSPSTGENTEAFF

j_gene: TRBJ2-1
d_gene: TRBD2
abundance: few
v_gene: TRBV11-3
CDR3nt: TGTGCCAGCAGCCCACGGGGGGGGACACACAATGAGCAGTTCTTC
CDR3aa: CASSPRGGTHNEQFF

j_gene: TRBJ2-5
d_gene: NA
abundance: once
v_gene: TRBV5-1
CDR3nt: TGCGCCAGCAGCTTAGGGACAATCCAAGAGACCCAGTACTTC
CDR3aa: CASSLGTIQETQYF

j_gene: TRBJ1-5
d_gene: NA
abundance: few
v_gene: TRBV4-3
CDR3nt: TGCGCCAGCAGCCAAGGGTTCGGGGGAAATCAGCCCCAGCATTTT
CDR3aa: CASSQGFGGNQPQHF

j_gene: TRBJ2-2
d_gene: TRBD2
abundance: NA
v_gene: TRBV4-2
CDR3nt: TGTGCCAGCAGCCAAGTGGCTAGCGGGAGTTACACCGGGGAGCTGTTTTTT
CDR3aa: CASSQVASGSYTGELFF

j_gene: TRBJ2-5
d_gene: NA
abundance: NA
v_gene: TRBV5-6
CDR3nt: TGTGCCAGCAGCTTCCAACGGGGAGAGACCCAGTACTTC
CDR3aa: CASSFQRGETQYF

j_gene: TRBJ1-2
d_gene: NA
abundance: NA
v_gene: TRBV19
CDR3nt: TGTGCCAGTCTCCACAGGGAAGGTGGCTACACCTTC
CDR3aa: CASLHREGGYTF

j_gene: TRBJ2-1
d_gene: TRBD2
abundance: NA
v_gene: TRBV10-2
CDR3nt: TGCGCCAGCAGTGGGGTAGCGGGGAGGAACAATGAGCAGTTCTTC
CDR3aa: CASSGVAGRNNEQFF

j_gene: TRBJ2-7
d_gene: NA
abundance: NA
v_gene: TRBV9
CDR3nt: TGTGCCAGCAGCGTAAGGTTTGAGGCCTACGAGCAGTACTTC
CDR3aa: CASSVRFEAYEQYF

j_gene: TRBJ2-1
d_gene: TRBD2
abundance: NA
v_gene: TRBV27
CDR3nt: TGTGCCAGCAGTTTAGGGGAAAGCGGGGGGGGCAATGAGCAGTTCTTC
CDR3aa: CASSLGESGGGNEQFF

j_gene: TRBJ1-4
d_gene: NA
abundance: NA
v_gene: TRBV5-6
CDR3nt: TGTGCCAGCAGCTTAGCCGCAACTAATGAAAAACTGTTTTTT
CDR3aa: CASSLAATNEKLFF

j_gene: TRBJ2-7
d_gene: TRBD1
abundance: NA
v_gene: TRBV5-5
CDR3nt: TGTGCCAGCAGCCGTCCATCGGGCAGGGGGTACGAGCAGTACTTC
CDR3aa: CASSRPSGRGYEQYF

j_gene: TRBJ2-3
d_gene: TRBD2
abundance: NA
v_gene: TRBV4-1
CDR3nt: TGCGCCAGCAGCCAAGATCGGGCAACTAGCGGGGGTCCAGATACGCAGTATTTT
CDR3aa: CASSQDRATSGGPDTQYF

j_gene: TRBJ2-7
d_gene: NA
abundance: NA
v_gene: TRBV27
CDR3nt: TGTGCCAGCAGGGGAGACTCCTACGAGCAGTACTTC
CDR3aa: CASRGDSYEQYF

j_gene: TRBJ2-6
d_gene: TRBD2
abundance: NA
v_gene: TRBV5-1
CDR3nt: TGCGCCAGCAGCTTGGGGCGGGGGGGAGGTTTTGGGGCCAACGTCCTGACTTTC
CDR3aa: CASSLGRGGGFGANVLTF

j_gene: TRBJ2-7
d_gene: TRBD1
abundance: NA
v_gene: TRBV4-2
CDR3nt: TGTGCCAGCAGCCAAAACAGGGGTGGCGAGCAGTACTTC
CDR3aa: CASSQNRGGEQYF

j_gene: TRBJ2-5
d_gene: TRBD1
abundance: NA
v_gene: TRBV5-5
CDR3nt: TGTGCCAGCAGCCCGGGACAGGCTGTTGAGACCCAGTACTTC
CDR3aa: CASSPGQAVETQYF

j_gene: TRBJ1-2
d_gene: NA
abundance: NA
v_gene: TRBV27
CDR3nt: TGTGCCAGCAGACTTCGAGGGGCGGGAGACGGCTACACCTTC
CDR3aa: CASRLRGAGDGYTF

j_gene: TRBJ2-1
d_gene: TRBD2
abundance: few
v_gene: TRBV7-9
CDR3nt: TGTGCCAGCAGCGTACTAGCGGGGGGGCCCGGGGATGAGCAGTTCTTC
CDR3aa: CASSVLAGGPGDEQFF

j_gene: TRBJ2-7
d_gene: NA
abundance: NA
v_gene: TRBV6-1
CDR3nt: TGTGCCAGCAGTGAAGCGGTTAGGGGAAAGAGATGGCAGTACTTC
CDR3aa: CASSEAVRGKRWQYF

j_gene: TRBJ1-6
d_gene: NA
abundance: NA
v_gene: TRBV5-1
CDR3nt: TGCGCCAGCAGCTTGGGAGGGGGCTCCTATAATTCACCCCTCCACTTT
CDR3aa: CASSLGGGSYNSPLHF

j_gene: TRBJ2-3
d_gene: TRBD2
abundance: NA
v_gene: TRBV11-2
CDR3nt: TGTGCCAGCAGCCCCAGCGGGGACCGAAGCACAGATACGCAGTATTTT
CDR3aa: CASSPSGDRSTDTQYF

j_gene: TRBJ2-5
d_gene: TRBD1
abundance: NA
v_gene: TRBV25-1
CDR3nt: TGTGCCAGCAGTGAATTTAGACAGGGGAGGGAGACCCAGTACTTC
CDR3aa: CASSEFRQGRETQYF

j_gene: TRBJ1-2
d_gene: NA
abundance: NA
v_gene: TRBV29-1
CDR3nt: TGCAGCGTCGATCAGGGGGGCTACACCTTC
CDR3aa: CSVDQGGYTF

j_gene: TRBJ2-7
d_gene: NA
abundance: NA
v_gene: TRBV2
CDR3nt: TGTGCCAGCAGTGAAGTAGGGGCAGGGGTCCACGAGCAGTACTTC
CDR3aa: CASSEVGAGVHEQYF

j_gene: TRBJ1-1
d_gene: NA
abundance: once
v_gene: TRBV5-8
CDR3nt: TGTGCCAGCAGCCGAGAGACACGCGCCTCAGCTTTCTTT
CDR3aa: CASSRETRASAFF

j_gene: TRBJ1-5
d_gene: NA
abundance: NA
v_gene: TRBV7-2
CDR3nt: TGTGCCAGCAGCTTAGGTGGAGGCCAGCCCCAGCATTTT
CDR3aa: CASSLGGGQPQHF

j_gene: TRBJ1-1
d_gene: NA
abundance: NA
v_gene: TRBV19
CDR3nt: TGTGCCAGTAGTCCCCGAGGGGGAGTTGGCACTGAAGCTTTCTTT
CDR3aa: CASSPRGGVGTEAFF

j_gene: TRBJ1-3
d_gene: NA
abundance: NA
v_gene: TRBV7-9
CDR3nt: TGTGCCAGCAGCTTGCAGGGCCGGAACACCATATATTTT
CDR3aa: CASSLQGRNTIYF

j_gene: TRBJ2-1
d_gene: TRBD2
abundance: NA
v_gene: TRBV27
CDR3nt: TGTGCCAGCATTAATATCCGGGGGGGGGCCCTCTTGGATGAGCAGTTCTTC
CDR3aa: CASINIRGGALLDEQFF